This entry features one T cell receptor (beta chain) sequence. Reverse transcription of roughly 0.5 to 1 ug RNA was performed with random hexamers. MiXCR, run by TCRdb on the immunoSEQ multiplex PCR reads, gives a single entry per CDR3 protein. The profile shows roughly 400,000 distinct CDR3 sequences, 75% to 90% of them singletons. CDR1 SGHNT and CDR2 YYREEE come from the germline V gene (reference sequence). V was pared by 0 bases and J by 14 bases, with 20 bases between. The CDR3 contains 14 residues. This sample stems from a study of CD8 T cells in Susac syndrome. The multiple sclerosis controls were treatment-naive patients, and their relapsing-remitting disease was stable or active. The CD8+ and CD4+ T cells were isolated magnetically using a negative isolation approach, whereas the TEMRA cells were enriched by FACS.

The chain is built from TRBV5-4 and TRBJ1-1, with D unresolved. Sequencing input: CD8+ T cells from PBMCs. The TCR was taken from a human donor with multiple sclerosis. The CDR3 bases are TGTGCCAGCAGCTTGGAGTTGGGGTCCGAGACGGACTTCTTT. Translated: CASSLELGSETDFF.